What follows is one T cell receptor (beta chain) and its context. Trimming took 2 bases from V and 9 from J, leaving 8 bases between them. Germline V gene data show CDR1 as GTSNPN and CDR2 as SVGIG (reference sequence). The CDR3 spans 11 residues. Original data processing: Estimation of nucleated cell counts was performed using reference gene primer amplification. The protocol was immunoSEQ multiplex PCR, while the TCRdb copy is restricted to in-frame clones and leaves out a portion. V, J and clone size are those of that table, while D and trimming were read from the DNA. Seen here are around 160,000 clones, 80% to 90% observed once, and the top ten hold around 6.5%. This specimen comes from a study of blood T cell repertoires in COVID-19. For the study at large: Sites in the United States, Italy and Spain provided acute and convalescent COVID-19 samples. T cells, B-cell-depleted T cells, or PBMCs provided the cDNA or gDNA that served as material.

Sequenced material: peripheral blood. The J gene is TRBJ2-4, the V gene TRBV30; D perhaps matches TRBD1 (5 bases). The sequence came from an elderly man with acute or convalescent COVID-19. CDR3 sequence (DNA): TGTGCCTGGAGTTCAGGGTCCATTCAGTACTTC. Residues: CAWSSGSIQYF.